This entry is about one TCR beta chain. Sequencing used immunoSEQ multiplex PCR; TCRdb keeps in-frame clones, though not all of them. This sample has around 200,000 clones, with more than 85% found just once. The CDR3 runs 15 residues. V dropped 3 bases and J dropped 5 bases, with 16 bases sitting between them. Germline loops: CDR1 LNHDA, CDR2 SQIVND (reference sequence). This record comes from a study of T cell responses to AZD1222 COVID-19 vaccine. The genes are TRBV19 and TRBJ2-5; D tentatively reads TRBD1 or TRBD2 (5 bases each). This receptor was taken from an adult in good health. Specimen: peripheral blood, collected on day 0 of AZD1222 vaccination. CDR3 protein: CASSIEAGRGETQYF. CDR3 DNA: TGTGCCAGTAGTATCGAGGCAGGGAGAGGGGAGACCCAGTACTTC.